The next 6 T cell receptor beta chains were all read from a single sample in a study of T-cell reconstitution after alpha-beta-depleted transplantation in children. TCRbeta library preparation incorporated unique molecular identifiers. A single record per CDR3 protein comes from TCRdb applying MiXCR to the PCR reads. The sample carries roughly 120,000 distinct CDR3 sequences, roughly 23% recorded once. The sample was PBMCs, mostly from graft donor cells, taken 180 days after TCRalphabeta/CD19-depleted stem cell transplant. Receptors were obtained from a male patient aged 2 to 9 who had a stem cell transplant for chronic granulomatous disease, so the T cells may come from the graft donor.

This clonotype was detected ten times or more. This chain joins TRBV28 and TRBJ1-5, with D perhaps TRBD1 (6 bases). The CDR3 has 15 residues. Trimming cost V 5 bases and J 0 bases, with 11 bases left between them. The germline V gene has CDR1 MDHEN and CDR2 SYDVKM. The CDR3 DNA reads TGTGCCAGCAGTATTCCAGGGGTTAGCAATCAGCCCCAGCATTTT. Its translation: CASSIPGVSNQPQHF.

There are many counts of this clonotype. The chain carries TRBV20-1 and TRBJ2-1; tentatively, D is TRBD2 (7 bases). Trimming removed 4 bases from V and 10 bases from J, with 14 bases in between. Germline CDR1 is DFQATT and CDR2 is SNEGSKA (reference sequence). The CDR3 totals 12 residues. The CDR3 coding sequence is TGCAGTGCTATTAGGGGGGGCGGGGAGCAGTTCTTC. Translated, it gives CSAIRGGGEQFF.

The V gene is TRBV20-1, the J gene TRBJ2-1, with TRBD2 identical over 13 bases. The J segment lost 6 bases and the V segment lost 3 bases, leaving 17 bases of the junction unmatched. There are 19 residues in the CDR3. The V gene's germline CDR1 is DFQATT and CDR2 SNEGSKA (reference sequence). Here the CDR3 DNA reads TGCAGTGCTAGGCTATCATGGACTAGCGGGAGTAATTTTGGCAATGAGCAGTTCTTC. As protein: CSARLSWTSGSNFGNEQFF.

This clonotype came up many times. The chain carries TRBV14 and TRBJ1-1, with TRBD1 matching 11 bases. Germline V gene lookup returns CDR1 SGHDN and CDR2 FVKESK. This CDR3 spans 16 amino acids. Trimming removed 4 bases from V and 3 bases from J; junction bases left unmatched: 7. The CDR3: CASSPGTGGTDTEAFF. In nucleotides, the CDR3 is TGTGCCAGCAGCCCCGGGACAGGGGGTACAGACACTGAAGCTTTCTTT.

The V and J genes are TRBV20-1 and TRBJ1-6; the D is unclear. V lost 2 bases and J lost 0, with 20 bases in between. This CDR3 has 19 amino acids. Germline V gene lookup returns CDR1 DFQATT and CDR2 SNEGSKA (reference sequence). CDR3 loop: CSARPPRRGRSSYNSPLHF. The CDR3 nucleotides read TGCAGTGCTAGACCACCCCGGCGGGGTAGGAGCTCCTATAATTCACCCCTCCACTTT.

The CDR3 DNA follows: TGTGCCATCAGTGTTTGGGGCGAGCAGTACTTC. Translation: CAISVWGEQYF. V is TRBV10-3 and J is TRBJ2-7; D remains unclear. This CDR3 spans 11 amino acids. Germline-derived CDR1 and CDR2 are ENHRY and SYGVKD. Trimming pared 4 bases from V and 6 bases from J, leaving 7 bases between.